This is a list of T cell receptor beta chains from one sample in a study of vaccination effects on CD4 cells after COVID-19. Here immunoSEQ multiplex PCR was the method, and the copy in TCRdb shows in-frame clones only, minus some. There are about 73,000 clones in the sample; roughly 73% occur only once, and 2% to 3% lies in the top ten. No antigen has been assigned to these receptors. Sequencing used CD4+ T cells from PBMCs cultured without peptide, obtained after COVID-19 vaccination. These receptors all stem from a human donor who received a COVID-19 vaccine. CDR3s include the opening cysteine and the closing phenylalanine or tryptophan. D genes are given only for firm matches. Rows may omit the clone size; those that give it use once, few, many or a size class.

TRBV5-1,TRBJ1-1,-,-,CASSKDQGMNTEAFF,TGCGCCAGCAGCAAAGATCAGGGGATGAACACTGAAGCTTTCTTT
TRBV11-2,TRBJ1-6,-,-,CASSLVFGAPLHF,TGTGCCAGCAGCTTAGTTTTCGGGGCACCCCTCCACTTT
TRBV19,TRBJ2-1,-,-,CASSIVRLRTYNEQFF,TGTGCCAGTAGTATAGTAAGACTCCGAACCTACAATGAGCAGTTCTTC
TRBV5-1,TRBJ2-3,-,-,CASSLIHRDTDTQYF,TGCGCCAGCAGCTTGATCCACCGCGACACAGATACGCAGTATTTT
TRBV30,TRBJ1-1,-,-,CAWSLSLAQAFF,TGTGCCTGGAGTTTGAGTCTCGCACAAGCTTTCTTT
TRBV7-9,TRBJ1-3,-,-,CASSREGRGISGNTIYF,TGTGCCAGCAGCCGAGAGGGGAGGGGGATATCTGGAAACACCATATATTTT
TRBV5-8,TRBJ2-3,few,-,CASPTGIWGRNTDTQYF,TGTGCCAGCCCCACGGGGATTTGGGGGAGGAACACAGATACGCAGTATTTT
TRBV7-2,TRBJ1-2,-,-,CASSFPLREGSGYTF,TGTGCCAGCAGCTTTCCGCTCCGGGAGGGCTCTGGCTACACCTTC
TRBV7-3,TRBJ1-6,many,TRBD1,CASSTQGWTGLGNSPLHF,TGTGCCAGCAGCACCCAGGGATGGACAGGGCTGGGTAATTCACCCCTCCACTTT
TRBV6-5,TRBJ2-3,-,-,CASSKGAGTQYF,TGTGCCAGCAGCAAAGGGGCCGGTACGCAGTATTTT
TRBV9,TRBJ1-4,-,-,CASSGQAANEKLFF,TGTGCCAGCAGCGGACAAGCGGCTAATGAAAAACTGTTTTTT
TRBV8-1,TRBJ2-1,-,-,CGSASAARRSEQFF,TGTGGCAGTGCATCCGCAGCCCGGCGTTCTGAGCAGTTCTTC
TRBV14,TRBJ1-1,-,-,CASSQTGLGRDTEAFF,TGTGCCAGCAGCCAAACAGGCTTAGGGCGAGACACTGAAGCTTTCTTT
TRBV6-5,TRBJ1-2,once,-,CASSQGSGYTF,TGTGCCAGCAGCCAAGGCTCCGGCTACACCTTC
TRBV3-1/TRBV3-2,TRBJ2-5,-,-,CASSRQTGIQETQYF,TGTGCCAGCAGCCGGCAAACAGGGATCCAAGAGACCCAGTACTTC
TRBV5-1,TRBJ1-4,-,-,CASRGRTDTNEKLFF,TGCGCCAGCAGGGGTAGGACGGATACTAATGAAAAACTGTTTTTT
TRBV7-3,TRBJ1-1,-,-,CASSSTGNTEAFF,TGTGCCAGCAGCTCGACAGGTAACACTGAAGCTTTCTTT
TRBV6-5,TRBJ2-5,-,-,CASSYSANGGETQYF,TGTGCCAGCAGTTACTCGGCCAATGGAGGAGAGACCCAGTACTTC
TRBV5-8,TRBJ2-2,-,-,CASSFWGRGTGELFF,TGTGCCAGCAGCTTTTGGGGGCGCGGCACCGGGGAGCTGTTTTTT
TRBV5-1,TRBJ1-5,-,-,CASSLDRRDQPQHF,TGCGCCAGCAGCTTGGATCGAAGGGATCAGCCCCAGCATTTT
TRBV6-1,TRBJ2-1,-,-,CASSDGGSGSPYNEQFF,TGTGCCAGCAGTGATGGTGGGTCCGGTTCCCCCTACAATGAGCAGTTCTTC
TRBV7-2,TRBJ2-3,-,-,CASSPDWGGTQYF,TGTGCCAGCAGCCCGGACTGGGGCGGTACGCAGTATTTT
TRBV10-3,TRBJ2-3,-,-,CAISEASTDTQYF,TGTGCCATCAGTGAAGCAAGCACAGATACGCAGTATTTT
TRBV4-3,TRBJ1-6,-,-,CASSREVLGSKESPLHF,TGCGCCAGCAGCCGAGAGGTTTTGGGGTCTAAGGAGTCACCCCTCCACTTT
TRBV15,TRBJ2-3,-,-,CATGGAAGGDTQYF,TGTGCCACTGGGGGAGCGGCCGGGGGCGATACGCAGTATTTT